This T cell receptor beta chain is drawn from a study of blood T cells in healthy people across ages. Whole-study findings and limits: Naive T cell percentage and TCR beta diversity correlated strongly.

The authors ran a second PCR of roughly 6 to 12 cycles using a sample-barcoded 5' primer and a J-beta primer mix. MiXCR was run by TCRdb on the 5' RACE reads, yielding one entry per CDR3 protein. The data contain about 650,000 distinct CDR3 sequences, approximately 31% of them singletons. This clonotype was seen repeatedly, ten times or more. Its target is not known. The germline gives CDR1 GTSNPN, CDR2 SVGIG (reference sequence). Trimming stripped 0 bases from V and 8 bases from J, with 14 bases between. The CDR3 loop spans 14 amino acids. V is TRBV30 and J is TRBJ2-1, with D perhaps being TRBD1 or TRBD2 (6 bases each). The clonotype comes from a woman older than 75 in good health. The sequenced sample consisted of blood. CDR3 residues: CAWSVQGGNYEQFF. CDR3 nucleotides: TGTGCCTGGAGTGTACAGGGCGGGAATTATGAGCAGTTCTTC.